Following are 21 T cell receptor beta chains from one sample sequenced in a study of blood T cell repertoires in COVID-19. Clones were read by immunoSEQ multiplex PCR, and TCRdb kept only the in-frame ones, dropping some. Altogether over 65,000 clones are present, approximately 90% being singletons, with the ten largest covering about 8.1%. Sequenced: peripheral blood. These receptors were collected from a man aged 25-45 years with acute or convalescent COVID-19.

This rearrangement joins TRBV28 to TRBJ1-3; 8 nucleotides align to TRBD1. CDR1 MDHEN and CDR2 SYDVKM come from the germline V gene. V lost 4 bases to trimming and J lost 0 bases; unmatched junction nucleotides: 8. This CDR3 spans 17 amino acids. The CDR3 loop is CASSSRTGRYSGNTIYF. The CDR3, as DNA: TGTGCCAGCAGTTCACGGACAGGGAGGTACTCTGGAAACACCATATATTTT.

The CDR3 region has the DNA TGCGCCAGCAGCCAAGAAGGCGGGAATTGGGATGGCTACACCTTC. This encodes CASSQEGGNWDGYTF. The chain joins TRBV4-1 to TRBJ1-2; D not resolved. V lost 0 bases to trimming and J lost 6 bases, with 14 bases between them. Germline V gives CDR1 MGHRA, CDR2 YSYEKL. The CDR3 consists of 15 residues.

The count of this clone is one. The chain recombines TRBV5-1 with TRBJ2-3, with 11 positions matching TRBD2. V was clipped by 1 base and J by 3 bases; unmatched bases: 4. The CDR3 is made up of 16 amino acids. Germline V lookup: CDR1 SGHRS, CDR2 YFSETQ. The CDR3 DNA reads TGCGCCAGCAGCTTGACGACTAGCGGGGATACAGATACGCAGTATTTT. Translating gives CASSLTTSGDTDTQYF.

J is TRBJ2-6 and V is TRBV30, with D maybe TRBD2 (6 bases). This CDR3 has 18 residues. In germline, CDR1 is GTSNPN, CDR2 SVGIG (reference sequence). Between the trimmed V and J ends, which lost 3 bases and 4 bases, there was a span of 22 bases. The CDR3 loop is CAWRGMGEDFSGANVLTF. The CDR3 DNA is TGTGCCTGGAGGGGGATGGGGGAGGACTTTTCAGGGGCCAACGTCCTGACTTTC. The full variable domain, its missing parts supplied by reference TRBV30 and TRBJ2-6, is SQTIHQWPATLVQPVGSPLSLECTVEGTSNPNLYWYRQAAGRGLQLLFYSVGIGQISSEVPQNLSASRPQDRQFILSSKKLLLSDSGFYLCAWRGMGEDFSGANVLTFGAGSRLTVL.

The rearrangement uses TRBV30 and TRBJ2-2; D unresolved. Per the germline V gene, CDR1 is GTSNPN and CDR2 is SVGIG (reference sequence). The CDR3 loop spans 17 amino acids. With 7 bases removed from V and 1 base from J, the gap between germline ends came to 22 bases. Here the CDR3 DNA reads TGTGCCTCCGATTCTAGAGGTCGAACGGAGAACACCGGGGAGCTGTTTTTT. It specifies CASDSRGRTENTGELFF. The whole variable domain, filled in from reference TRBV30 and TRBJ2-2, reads SQTIHQWPATLVQPVGSPLSLECTVEGTSNPNLYWYRQAAGRGLQLLFYSVGIGQISSEVPQNLSASRPQDRQFILSSKKLLLSDSGFYLCASDSRGRTENTGELFFGEGSRLTVL.

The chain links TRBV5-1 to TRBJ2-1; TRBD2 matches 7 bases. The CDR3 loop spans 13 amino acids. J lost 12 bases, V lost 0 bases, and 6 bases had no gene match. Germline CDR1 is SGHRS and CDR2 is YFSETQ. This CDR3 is CASSLEAGTGQFF. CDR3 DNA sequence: TGCGCCAGCAGCTTGGAAGCGGGAACAGGGCAGTTCTTC.

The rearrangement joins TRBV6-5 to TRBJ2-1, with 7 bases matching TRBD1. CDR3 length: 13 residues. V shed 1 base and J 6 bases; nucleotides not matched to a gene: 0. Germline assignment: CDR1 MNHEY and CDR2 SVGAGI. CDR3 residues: CASSYWTGNEQFF. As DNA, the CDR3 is TGTGCCAGCAGTTACTGGACAGGCAATGAGCAGTTCTTC.

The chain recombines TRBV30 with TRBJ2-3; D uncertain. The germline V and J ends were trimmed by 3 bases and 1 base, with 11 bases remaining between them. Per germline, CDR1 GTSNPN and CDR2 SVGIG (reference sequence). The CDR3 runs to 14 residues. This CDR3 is CAWRREVGTDTQYF. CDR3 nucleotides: TGTGCCTGGAGGAGAGAGGTGGGCACAGATACGCAGTATTTT. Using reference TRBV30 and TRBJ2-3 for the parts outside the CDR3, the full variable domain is SQTIHQWPATLVQPVGSPLSLECTVEGTSNPNLYWYRQAAGRGLQLLFYSVGIGQISSEVPQNLSASRPQDRQFILSSKKLLLSDSGFYLCAWRREVGTDTQYFGPGTRLTVL.

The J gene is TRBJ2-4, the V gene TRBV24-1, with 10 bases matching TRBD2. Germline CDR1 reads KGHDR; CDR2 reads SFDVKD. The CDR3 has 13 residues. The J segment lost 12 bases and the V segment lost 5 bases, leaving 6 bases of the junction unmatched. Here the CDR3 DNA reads TGTGCCACCAGTGCTAGCGGGAGTTGGGGTCAGTACTTC. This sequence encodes CATSASGSWGQYF.

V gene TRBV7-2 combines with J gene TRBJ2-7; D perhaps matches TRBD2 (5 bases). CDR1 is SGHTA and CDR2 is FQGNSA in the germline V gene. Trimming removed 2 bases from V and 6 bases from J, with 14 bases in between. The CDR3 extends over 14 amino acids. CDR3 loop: CASSLSPSYGEQYF. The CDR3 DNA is TGTGCCAGCAGCTTATCCCCTAGCTATGGCGAGCAGTACTTC.

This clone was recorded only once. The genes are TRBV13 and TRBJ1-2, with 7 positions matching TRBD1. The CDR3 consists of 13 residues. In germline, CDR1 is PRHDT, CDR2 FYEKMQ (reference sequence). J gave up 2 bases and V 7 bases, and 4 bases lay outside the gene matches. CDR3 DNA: TGTGCCAGCAACCTACAGGGGAACTATGGCTACACCTTC. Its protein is CASNLQGNYGYTF.

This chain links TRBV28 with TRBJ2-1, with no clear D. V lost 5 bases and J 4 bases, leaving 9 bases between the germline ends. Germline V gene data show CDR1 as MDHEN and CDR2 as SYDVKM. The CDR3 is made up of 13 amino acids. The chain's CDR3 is CASSTPNYNEQFF. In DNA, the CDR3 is TGTGCCAGCAGTACTCCAAATTACAATGAGCAGTTCTTC.

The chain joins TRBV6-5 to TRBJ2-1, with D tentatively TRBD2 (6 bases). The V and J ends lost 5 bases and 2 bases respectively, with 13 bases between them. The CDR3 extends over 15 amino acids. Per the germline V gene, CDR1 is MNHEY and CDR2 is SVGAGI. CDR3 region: CASSQGLRPYNEQFF. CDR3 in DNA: TGTGCCAGCAGTCAGGGACTCCGCCCCTACAATGAGCAGTTCTTC.

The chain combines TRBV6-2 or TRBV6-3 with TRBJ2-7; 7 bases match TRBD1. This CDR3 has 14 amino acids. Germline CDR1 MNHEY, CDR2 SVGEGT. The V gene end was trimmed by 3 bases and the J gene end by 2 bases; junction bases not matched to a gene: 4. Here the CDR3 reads CASSYKGQPYEQYF. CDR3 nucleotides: TGTGCCAGCAGTTATAAGGGACAGCCCTACGAGCAGTACTTC.

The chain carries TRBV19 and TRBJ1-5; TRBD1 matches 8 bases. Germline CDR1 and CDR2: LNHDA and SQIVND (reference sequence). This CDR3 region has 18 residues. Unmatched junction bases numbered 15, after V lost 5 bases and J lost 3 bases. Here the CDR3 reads CASSSTVKTGVYNQPQHF. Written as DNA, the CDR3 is TGTGCCAGTAGTTCCACTGTGAAGACAGGGGTCTACAATCAGCCCCAGCATTTT.

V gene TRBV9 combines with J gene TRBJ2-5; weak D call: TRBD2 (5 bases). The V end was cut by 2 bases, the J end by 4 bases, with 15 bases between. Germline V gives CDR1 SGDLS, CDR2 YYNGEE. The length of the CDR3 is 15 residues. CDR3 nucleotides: TGTGCCAGCAGCGTCGGAACGACACGGGGAGAGACCCAGTACTTC. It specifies CASSVGTTRGETQYF.

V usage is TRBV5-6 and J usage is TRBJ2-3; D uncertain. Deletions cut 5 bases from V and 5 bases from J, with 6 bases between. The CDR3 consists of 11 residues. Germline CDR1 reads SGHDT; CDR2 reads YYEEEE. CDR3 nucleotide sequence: TGTGCCAGCAGTTCGGGAGATACGCAGTATTTT. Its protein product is CASSSGDTQYF.

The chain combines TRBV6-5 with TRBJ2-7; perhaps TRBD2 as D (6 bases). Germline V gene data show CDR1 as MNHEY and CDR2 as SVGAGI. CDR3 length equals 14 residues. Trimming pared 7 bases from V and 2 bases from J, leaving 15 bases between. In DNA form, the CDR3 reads TGTGCCAGCATGGCCGGACTACCGCCCTACGAGCAGTACTTC. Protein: CASMAGLPPYEQYF.

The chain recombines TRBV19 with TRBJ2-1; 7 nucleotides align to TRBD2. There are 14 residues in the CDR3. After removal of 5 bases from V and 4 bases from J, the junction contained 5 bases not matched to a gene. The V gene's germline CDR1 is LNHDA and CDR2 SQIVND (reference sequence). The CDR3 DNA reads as TGTGCCAGTAGTGAGGCGGGAGATTACAATGAGCAGTTCTTC. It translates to CASSEAGDYNEQFF.

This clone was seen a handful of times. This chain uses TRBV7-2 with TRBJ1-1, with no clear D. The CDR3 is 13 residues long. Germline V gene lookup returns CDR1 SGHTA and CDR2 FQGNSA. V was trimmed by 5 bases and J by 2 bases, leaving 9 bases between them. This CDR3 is CASSASPNTEAFF. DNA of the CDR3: TGTGCCAGCAGCGCGAGTCCTAACACTGAAGCTTTCTTT.

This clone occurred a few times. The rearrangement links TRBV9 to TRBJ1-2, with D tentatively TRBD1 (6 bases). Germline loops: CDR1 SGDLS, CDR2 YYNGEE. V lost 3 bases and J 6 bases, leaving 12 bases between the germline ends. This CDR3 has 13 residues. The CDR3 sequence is CASSETGSDGYTF. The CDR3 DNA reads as TGTGCCAGCAGCGAGACAGGTAGCGATGGCTACACCTTC. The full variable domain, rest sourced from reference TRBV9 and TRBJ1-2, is DSGVTQTPKHLITATGQRVTLRCSPRSGDLSVYWYQQSLDQGLQFLIQYYNGEERAKGNILERFSAQQFPDLHSELNLSSLELGDSALYFCASSETGSDGYTFGSGTRLTVV.